The clone carrying this T cell receptor beta chain was picked up a small number of times. The record originates from a study of blood T cells in healthy people across ages. With a J-beta primer mix and a sample-barcoded 5' primer, a second PCR ran 7 to 11 cycles. Each cDNA molecule was tagged by a template-switch adaptor that had 12 random nucleotides. TCRdb reprocessed the 5' RACE reads with MiXCR, giving one entry per CDR3 protein. The repertoire has roughly 1.6 million distinct CDR3 sequences, about 32% of them found once; the top ten carry about 11%. This clonotype originated in a woman in her twenties or thirties in good health. The sample comprised blood.

The CDR3 bases are TGTGCCAGCAGCGCTTCAGCGGCCTATGGCTACACCTTC. Its translation is CASSASAAYGYTF. V and J are TRBV9 and TRBJ1-2, with unresolved D. This CDR3 has 13 residues. Germline V gives CDR1 SGDLS, CDR2 YYNGEE. Trimming shortened V by 3 bases and J by 4 bases, and 10 bases separated the two germline ends.